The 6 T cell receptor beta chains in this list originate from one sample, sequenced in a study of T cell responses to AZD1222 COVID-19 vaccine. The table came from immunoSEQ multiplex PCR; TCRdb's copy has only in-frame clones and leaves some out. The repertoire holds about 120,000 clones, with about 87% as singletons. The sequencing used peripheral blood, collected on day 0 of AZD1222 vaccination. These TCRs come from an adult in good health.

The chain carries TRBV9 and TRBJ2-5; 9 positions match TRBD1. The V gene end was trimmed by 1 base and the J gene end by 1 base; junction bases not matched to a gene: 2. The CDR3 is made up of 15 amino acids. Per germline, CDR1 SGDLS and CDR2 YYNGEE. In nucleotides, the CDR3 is TGTGCCAGCAGCGTAACAGGGGGCTTCCAAGAGACCCAGTACTTC. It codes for CASSVTGGFQETQYF.

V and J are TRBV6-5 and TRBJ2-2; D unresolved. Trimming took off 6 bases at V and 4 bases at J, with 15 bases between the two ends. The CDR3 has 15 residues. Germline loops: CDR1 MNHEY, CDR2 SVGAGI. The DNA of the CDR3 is TGTGCCAGCAGAATTCTTGAGGATTTCACCGGGGAGCTGTTTTTT. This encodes CASRILEDFTGELFF.

The CDR3 here is CASSQEGRGNEKLFF. In DNA form, the CDR3 reads TGCGCCAGCAGCCAAGAGGGCAGGGGAAATGAAAAACTGTTTTTT. This sequence joins TRBV4-3 and TRBJ1-4, with a weak D call TRBD1 (6 bases). Trimming stripped 0 bases from V and 5 bases from J, with 10 bases between. The germline V gene has CDR1 LGHNA and CDR2 YSLEER. The CDR3 covers 15 residues.

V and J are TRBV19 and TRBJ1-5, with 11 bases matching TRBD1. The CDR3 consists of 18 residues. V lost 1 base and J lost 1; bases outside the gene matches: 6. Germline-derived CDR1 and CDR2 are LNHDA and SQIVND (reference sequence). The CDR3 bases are TGTGCCAGTAGTATAGGGACAGGGGGCTACGTGAGCAATCAGCCCCAGCATTTT. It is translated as CASSIGTGGYVSNQPQHF.

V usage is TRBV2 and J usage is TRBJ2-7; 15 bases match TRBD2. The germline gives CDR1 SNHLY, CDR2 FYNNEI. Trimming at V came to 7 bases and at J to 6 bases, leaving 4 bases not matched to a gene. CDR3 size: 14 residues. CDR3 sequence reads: CASIPGLAGGEQYF. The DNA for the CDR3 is TGTGCCAGCATTCCGGGACTAGCGGGAGGCGAGCAGTACTTC.

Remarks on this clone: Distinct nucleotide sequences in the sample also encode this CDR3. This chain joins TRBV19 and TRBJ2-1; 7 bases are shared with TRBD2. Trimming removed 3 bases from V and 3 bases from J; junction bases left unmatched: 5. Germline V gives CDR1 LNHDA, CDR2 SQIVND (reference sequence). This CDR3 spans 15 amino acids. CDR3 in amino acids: CASSMSLAVYNEQFF. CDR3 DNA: TGTGCCAGTAGTATGTCCCTAGCGGTCTACAATGAGCAGTTCTTC.